A selection of T cell receptor beta chains follows, all from one sample in a study of blood T cell repertoires in COVID-19. Data came from immunoSEQ multiplex PCR; TCRdb stores just in-frame clones and leaves some out. The sample holds approximately 490,000 clones, roughly nine tenths seen once. Sequencing was carried out using PBMCs or T cells enriched from blood (not recorded which). These receptors originate from an older woman who had recovered from COVID-19. CDR3s include the opening cysteine and the closing phenylalanine or tryptophan. The order of the fields is V gene, clone size, D gene, J gene, CDR3 protein, CDR3 DNA. The D gene is left open where the match is weak. Rows give clone size only sometimes, using once, few, many, or a class for an expanded clone.

TRBV10-3,.,.,TRBJ1-3,CAISEQGRNTIYF,TGTGCCATCAGTGAGCAGGGGAGAAACACCATATATTTT
TRBV6-2/TRBV6-3,.,.,TRBJ2-2,CASSYFRTGRDTGELFF,TGTGCCAGCAGTTACTTTCGGACAGGGAGGGACACCGGGGAGCTGTTTTTT
TRBV6-5,.,.,TRBJ1-6,CASGDRSQGSPLHF,TGTGCCAGCGGAGACAGGAGCCAGGGATCACCCCTCCACTTT
TRBV19,.,TRBD2,TRBJ2-3,CASSQGTSGVGTDTQYF,TGTGCCAGTAGTCAAGGGACTAGCGGGGTGGGTACAGATACGCAGTATTTT
TRBV6-5,.,TRBD1,TRBJ1-2,CASAAYRGGDYGYTF,TGTGCCAGCGCCGCCTACAGGGGCGGGGACTATGGCTACACCTTC
TRBV10-2,.,TRBD2,TRBJ2-1,CASSGWERGEQFF,TGCGCCAGCAGTGGTTGGGAGCGGGGTGAGCAGTTCTTC
TRBV15,.,.,TRBJ2-3,CATSSPSTDTQYF,TGTGCCACCAGCAGCCCATCCACAGATACGCAGTATTTT
TRBV7-9,.,TRBD2,TRBJ2-1,CASSLIVTSGYNEQFF,TGTGCCAGCAGCTTAATCGTGACTAGCGGCTACAATGAGCAGTTCTTC
TRBV19,.,.,TRBJ1-5,CASSRTVDSNQPQHF,TGTGCCAGTAGTAGGACAGTAGATAGCAATCAGCCCCAGCATTTT
TRBV6-1,.,.,TRBJ2-7,CASSDPQGTYEQYF,TGTGCCAGCAGTGACCCACAGGGCACCTACGAGCAGTACTTC
TRBV24-1,.,TRBD1,TRBJ2-1,CATSDLDRGRGSEQFF,TGTGCCACCAGTGATCTCGACAGGGGGCGCGGTAGTGAGCAGTTCTTC
TRBV9,.,TRBD2,TRBJ2-1,CASSVASGGHNEQFF,TGTGCCAGCAGCGTAGCTAGCGGGGGGCATAATGAGCAGTTCTTC
TRBV3-1/TRBV3-2,.,TRBD1,TRBJ1-2,CASSQGGTERDRYTF,TGTGCCAGCAGCCAAGGGGGGACAGAGAGAGATCGCTACACCTTC
TRBV29-1,.,TRBD2,TRBJ2-5,CSGEGPAGGQETQYF,TGCAGCGGTGAAGGCCCAGCGGGGGGCCAAGAGACCCAGTACTTC
TRBV6-5,.,TRBD1,TRBJ1-1,CASSYPGGIGTEAFF,TGTGCCAGCAGTTACCCAGGGGGCATCGGCACTGAAGCTTTCTTT
TRBV2,.,.,TRBJ1-2,CASSEGGGRSSNYGYTF,TGTGCCAGCAGTGAAGGGGGGGGCAGGTCCTCTAACTATGGCTACACCTTC
TRBV11-3,once,.,TRBJ2-7,CASSFDRGSFRGEQYF,TGTGCCAGCAGCTTCGATAGGGGCTCCTTTAGGGGGGAGCAGTACTTC
TRBV25-1,.,.,TRBJ1-1,CASSPGVRGGTEAFF,TGTGCCAGCAGTCCCGGTGTCAGGGGTGGCACTGAAGCTTTCTTT
TRBV11-3,.,TRBD2,TRBJ2-7,CASSWEGLGAYEQYF,TGTGCCAGCAGCTGGGAGGGGTTAGGGGCCTACGAGCAGTACTTC
TRBV18,.,.,TRBJ1-1,CASSQGEGTEAFF,TGTGCCAGCTCACAGGGGGAGGGCACTGAAGCTTTCTTT
TRBV2,.,.,TRBJ1-1,CASSDGGGMNTEAFF,TGTGCCAGCAGTGACGGGGGTGGAATGAACACTGAAGCTTTCTTT
TRBV5-4,.,TRBD1,TRBJ2-7,CASSHGTGGLDYEQYF,TGTGCCAGCAGCCACGGGACAGGGGGTTTGGACTACGAGCAGTACTTC
TRBV13,.,TRBD2,TRBJ2-2,CASSPGLDGAGELFF,TGTGCCAGCAGCCCGGGACTAGACGGGGCCGGGGAGCTGTTTTTT
TRBV18,.,TRBD1,TRBJ1-1,CASSPYTGGTEAFF,TGTGCCAGCTCACCCTACACAGGGGGCACTGAAGCTTTCTTT
TRBV11-3,.,.,TRBJ2-4,CASSSDRSSSLAKNIQYF,TGTGCCAGCAGCTCCGACAGGTCCTCAAGTCTAGCCAAAAACATTCAGTACTTC
TRBV6-2/TRBV6-3,.,.,TRBJ2-7,CASSHSGGGYEQYF,TGTGCCAGCAGCCATTCAGGGGGAGGATACGAGCAGTACTTC
TRBV20-1,.,.,TRBJ2-7,CSALLSYEQYF,TGCAGTGCTTTACTCTCCTACGAGCAGTACTTC
TRBV18,once,.,TRBJ1-1,CASSPNMNTEAFF,TGTGCCAGCTCACCGAACATGAACACTGAAGCTTTCTTT
TRBV3-1/TRBV3-2,.,.,TRBJ1-5,CASSQSGSQPQHF,TGTGCCAGCAGCCAGTCAGGGTCTCAGCCCCAGCATTTT
TRBV19,many,.,TRBJ2-7,CASSARGLSSYEQYF,TGTGCCAGTAGTGCCAGGGGCCTAAGCTCCTACGAGCAGTACTTC
TRBV4-2,few,.,TRBJ1-6,CASSQDPQGSLHF,TGTGCCAGCAGCCAAGATCCGCAGGGCTCCCTCCACTTT
TRBV5-1,.,.,TRBJ1-2,CASSFDGQEAGYTF,TGCGCCAGCAGCTTTGATGGGCAGGAGGCTGGCTACACCTTC
TRBV27,.,.,TRBJ2-5,CASSLAAGHQETQYF,TGTGCCAGCAGTTTGGCGGCGGGGCACCAAGAGACCCAGTACTTC
TRBV2,.,.,TRBJ1-2,CASIYLTRCAF,TGTGCCAGCATATACCTGACAAGGTGCGCCTTC
TRBV3-1/TRBV3-2,.,TRBD1,TRBJ2-7,CASTPRTGVYEQYF,TGTGCCAGCACGCCGAGGACAGGAGTCTACGAGCAGTACTTC
TRBV5-1,.,.,TRBJ2-1,CASSTPGSNEQFF,TGCGCCAGCAGCACCCCGGGAAGTAATGAGCAGTTCTTC
TRBV10-1,.,.,TRBJ1-1,CASRGQQNTEAFF,TGCGCCAGCAGAGGACAGCAGAACACTGAAGCTTTCTTT
TRBV5-1,.,TRBD2,TRBJ2-2,CASSLPGRDTGELFF,TGCGCCAGCAGCTTACCGGGGAGGGACACCGGGGAGCTGTTTTTT
TRBV2,.,.,TRBJ2-3,CASRNHLGTQYF,TGTGCCAGCAGGAACCACCTAGGTACGCAGTATTTT
TRBV3-1/TRBV3-2,many,TRBD1,TRBJ2-7,CASSHSAGQVDEQYF,TGTGCCAGCAGCCATTCCGCGGGACAGGTGGACGAGCAGTACTTC
TRBV19,.,TRBD1,TRBJ1-2,CASSMGQQNYGYTF,TGTGCCAGTAGTATGGGACAGCAGAACTATGGCTACACCTTC
TRBV19,.,.,TRBJ1-4,CASSIVGSPEKLFF,TGTGCCAGTAGTATAGTTGGCTCCCCCGAAAAACTGTTTTTT
TRBV7-9,.,TRBD1,TRBJ2-1,CASTTLTGGLNEQFF,TGTGCCAGCACCACACTTACAGGGGGCCTCAATGAGCAGTTCTTC